This T cell receptor (beta chain) is drawn from a study of T cells after posttransplantation cyclophosphamide. Findings and limits, study-wide: TRB overlap between skin or GI tissue T cells and blood was limited.

The CDR3 runs to 15 residues. Trimming at V came to 3 bases and at J to 2 bases, leaving 4 bases not matched to a gene. Germline lookup yields CDR1 MNHEY and CDR2 SMNVEV (reference sequence). A note on this clone: Antigen unknown.

TCRdb's copy holds only in-frame clones and misses some; the assay was immunoSEQ multiplex PCR. Among 51,000 or so clones listed, 94% were seen once. This TCR derives from a woman aged 25 to 39 in good health and a related stem cell transplant donor. The chain couples TRBV27 to TRBJ2-1; 7 bases map to TRBD1. Specimen: PBMCs. In nucleotides, the CDR3 is TGTGCCAGCAGTTTCATCACAGGGGCCTACAATGAGCAGTTCTTC. Translated: CASSFITGAYNEQFF.